The 2 T cell receptor beta chains below come from one sample, sequenced in a study of regulatory T cells in long-lasting Graves disease. Time point reported: persistent/refractory GD, antithyroid drugs over 5 years with positive TRAb. Extracted PBMC RNA gave rise to the TCR library. Library construction for TCR beta used iRepertoire HTBI primers and Arm-PCR of CDR3 regions. TCRdb independently ran MiXCR on the multiplex PCR reads; one entry per CDR3 protein. The sample has about 400,000 distinct CDR3 sequences, less than 25% seen once; the top ten hold under 25%. The material sequenced was peripheral blood mononuclear cells (PBMCs), taken when the disease was refractory, from a patient treated with antithyroid drugs. All receptors derive from a female donor with Graves disease.

The sample holds many counts of this clonotype. This chain connects TRBV7-8 to TRBJ2-2; TRBD2 matches 7 bases. CDR3 length equals 14 residues. Trimming removed 1 base from V and 7 bases from J; junction bases left unmatched: 3. Germline V gives CDR1 SGHVS, CDR2 FQNEAQ. CDR3 in DNA: TGTGCCAGCAGCTTAGGGGGGGGTGTCGGGGAGCTGTTTTTT. It encodes CASSLGGGVGELFF.

The rearrangement links TRBV6-5 to TRBJ1-1; D gene unclear. CDR1 is MNHEY and CDR2 is SVGAGI in the germline V gene. Trimming cost V 0 bases and J 3 bases, with 11 bases left between them. This CDR3 is 15 amino acids long. The CDR3 nucleotides are TGTGCCAGCAGTTACTCCGGACTTTACTACACTGAAGCTTTCTTT. Protein sequence: CASSYSGLYYTEAFF.